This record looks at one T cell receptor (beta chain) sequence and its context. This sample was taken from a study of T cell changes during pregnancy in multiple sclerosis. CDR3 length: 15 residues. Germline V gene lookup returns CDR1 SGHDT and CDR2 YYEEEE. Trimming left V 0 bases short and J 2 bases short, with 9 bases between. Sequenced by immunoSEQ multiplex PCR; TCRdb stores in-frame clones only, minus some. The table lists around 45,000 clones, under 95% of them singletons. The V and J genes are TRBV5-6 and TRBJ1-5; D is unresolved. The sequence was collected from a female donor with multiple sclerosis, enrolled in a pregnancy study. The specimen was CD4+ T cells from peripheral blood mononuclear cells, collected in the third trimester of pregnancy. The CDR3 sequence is CASSLAGMGNQPQHF. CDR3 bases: TGTGCCAGCAGCTTGGCGGGAATGGGCAATCAGCCCCAGCATTTT.